The sequence of this T cell receptor (beta chain) was determined in a study of T cell changes during pregnancy in multiple sclerosis. The method was immunoSEQ multiplex PCR; TCRdb's version includes in-frame clones alone and lacks a portion of them. The sample holds 75,000 to 85,000 clones, just over 90% seen once. This sequence was found in a female donor with multiple sclerosis, enrolled in a pregnancy study. Sequenced material: peripheral blood, taken in the second trimester of pregnancy.

The CDR3 DNA reads as TGTGCCAGCAGTGGGGACAGGGCGAGGTATGGCTACACCTTC. It yields the protein CASSGDRARYGYTF. V and J are TRBV6-1 and TRBJ1-2, with 9 bases aligning to TRBD1. Looked up from germline, CDR1 is MNHNS and CDR2 is SASEGT. V gave up 4 bases and J gave up 5 bases; unmatched junction bases: 5. There are 14 residues in the CDR3.